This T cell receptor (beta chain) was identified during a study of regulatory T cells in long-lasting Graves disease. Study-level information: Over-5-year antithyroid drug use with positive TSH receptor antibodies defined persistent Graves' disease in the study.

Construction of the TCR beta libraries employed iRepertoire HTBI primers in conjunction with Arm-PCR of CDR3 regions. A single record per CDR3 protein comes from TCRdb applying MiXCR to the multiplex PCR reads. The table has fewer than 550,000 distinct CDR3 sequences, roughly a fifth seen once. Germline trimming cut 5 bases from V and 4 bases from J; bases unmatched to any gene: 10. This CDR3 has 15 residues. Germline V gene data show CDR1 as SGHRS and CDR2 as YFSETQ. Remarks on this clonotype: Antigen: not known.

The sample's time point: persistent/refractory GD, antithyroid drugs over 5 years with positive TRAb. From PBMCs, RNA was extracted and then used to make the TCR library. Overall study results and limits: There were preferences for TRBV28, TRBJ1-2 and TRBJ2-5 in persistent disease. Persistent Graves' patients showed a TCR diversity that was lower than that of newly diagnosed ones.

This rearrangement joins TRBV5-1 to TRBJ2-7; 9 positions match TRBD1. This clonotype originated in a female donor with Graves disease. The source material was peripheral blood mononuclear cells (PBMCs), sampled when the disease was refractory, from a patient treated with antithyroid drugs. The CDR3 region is CASRLSGQGGYEQYF. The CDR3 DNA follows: TGCGCCAGCAGACTATCGGGACAGGGTGGGTACGAGCAGTACTTC.